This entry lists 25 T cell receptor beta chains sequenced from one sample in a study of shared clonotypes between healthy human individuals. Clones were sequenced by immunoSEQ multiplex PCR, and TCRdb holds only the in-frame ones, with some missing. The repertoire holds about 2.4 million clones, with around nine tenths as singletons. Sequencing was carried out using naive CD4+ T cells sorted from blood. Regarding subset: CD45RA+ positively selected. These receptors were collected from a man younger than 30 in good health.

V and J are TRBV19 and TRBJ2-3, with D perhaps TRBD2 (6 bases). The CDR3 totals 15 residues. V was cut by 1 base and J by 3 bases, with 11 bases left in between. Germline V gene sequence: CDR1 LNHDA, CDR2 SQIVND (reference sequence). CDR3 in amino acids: CASSIAAGTTDTQYF. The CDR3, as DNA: TGTGCCAGTAGTATAGCGGCGGGAACGACAGATACGCAGTATTTT.

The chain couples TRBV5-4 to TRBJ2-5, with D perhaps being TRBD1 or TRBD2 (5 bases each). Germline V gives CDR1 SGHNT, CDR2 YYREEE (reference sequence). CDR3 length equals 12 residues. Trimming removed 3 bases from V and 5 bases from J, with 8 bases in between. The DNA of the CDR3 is TGTGCCAGCAGCTCAGGGAGTGAGACCCAGTACTTC. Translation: CASSSGSETQYF.

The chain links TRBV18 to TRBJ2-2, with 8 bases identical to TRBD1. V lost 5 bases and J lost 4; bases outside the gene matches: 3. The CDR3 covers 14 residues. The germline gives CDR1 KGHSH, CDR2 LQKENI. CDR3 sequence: CASSAGQATGELFF. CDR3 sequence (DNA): TGTGCCAGCTCAGCGGGACAGGCCACCGGGGAGCTGTTTTTT. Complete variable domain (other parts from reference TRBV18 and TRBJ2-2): NAGVMQNPRHLVRRRGQEARLRCSPMKGHSHVYWYRQLPEEGLKFMVYLQKENIIDESGMPKERFSAEFPKEGPSILRIQQVVRGDSAAYFCASSAGQATGELFFGEGSRLTVL.

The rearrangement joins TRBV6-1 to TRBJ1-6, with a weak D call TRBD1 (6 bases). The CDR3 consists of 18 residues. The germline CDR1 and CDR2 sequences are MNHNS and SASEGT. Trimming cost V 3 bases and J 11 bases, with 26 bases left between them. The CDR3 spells CASSELFSGNRVITPLHF. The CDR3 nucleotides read TGTGCCAGCAGTGAGTTGTTCTCTGGAAACAGGGTGATTACACCCCTCCACTTT.

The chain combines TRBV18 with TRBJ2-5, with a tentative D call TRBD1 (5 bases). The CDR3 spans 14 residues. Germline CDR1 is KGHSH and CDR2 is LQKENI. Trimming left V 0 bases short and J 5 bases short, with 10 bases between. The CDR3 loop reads CASSPPARVETQYF. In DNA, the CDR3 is TGTGCCAGCTCACCACCAGCCAGGGTCGAGACCCAGTACTTC.

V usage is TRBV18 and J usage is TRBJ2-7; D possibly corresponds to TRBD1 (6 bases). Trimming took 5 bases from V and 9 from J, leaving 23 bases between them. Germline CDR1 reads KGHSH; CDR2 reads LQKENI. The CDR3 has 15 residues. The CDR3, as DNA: TGTGCCAGCTCATCCGAGACAGGCCTAGAGTTTGTGCAGTACTTC. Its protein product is CASSSETGLEFVQYF.

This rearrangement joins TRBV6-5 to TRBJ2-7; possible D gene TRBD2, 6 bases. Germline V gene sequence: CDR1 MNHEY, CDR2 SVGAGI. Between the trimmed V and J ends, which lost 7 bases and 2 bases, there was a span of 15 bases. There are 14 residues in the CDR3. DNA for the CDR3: TGTGCCAGCACCCCCGGCGGGGATACCTACGAGCAGTACTTC. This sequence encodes CASTPGGDTYEQYF.

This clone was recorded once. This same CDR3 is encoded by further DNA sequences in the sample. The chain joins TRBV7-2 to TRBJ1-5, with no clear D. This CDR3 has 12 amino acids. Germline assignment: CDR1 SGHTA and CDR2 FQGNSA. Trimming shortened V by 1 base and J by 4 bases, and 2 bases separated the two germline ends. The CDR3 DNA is TGTGCCAGCAGCTTAGTTAATCAGCCCCAGCATTTT. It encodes CASSLVNQPQHF.

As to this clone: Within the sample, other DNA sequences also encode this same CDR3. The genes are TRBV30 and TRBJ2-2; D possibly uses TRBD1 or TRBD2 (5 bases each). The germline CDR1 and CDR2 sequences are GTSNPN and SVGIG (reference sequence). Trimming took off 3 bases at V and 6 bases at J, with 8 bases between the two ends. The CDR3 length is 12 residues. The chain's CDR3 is CAWRPGPGELFF. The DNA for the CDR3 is TGTGCCTGGAGACCGGGGCCCGGGGAGCTGTTTTTT.

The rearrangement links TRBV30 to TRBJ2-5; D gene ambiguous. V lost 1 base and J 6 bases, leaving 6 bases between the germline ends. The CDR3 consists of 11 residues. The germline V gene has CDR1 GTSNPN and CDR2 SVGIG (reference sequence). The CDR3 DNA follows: TGTGCCTGGAGTGCCGAAAAGACCCAGTACTTC. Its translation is CAWSAEKTQYF.

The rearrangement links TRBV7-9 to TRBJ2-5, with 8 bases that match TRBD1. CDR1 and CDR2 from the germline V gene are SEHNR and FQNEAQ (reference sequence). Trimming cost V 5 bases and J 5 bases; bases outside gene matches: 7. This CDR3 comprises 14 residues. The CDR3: CASSRGQAYETQYF. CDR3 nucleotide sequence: TGTGCCAGCAGCCGGGGACAGGCCTATGAGACCCAGTACTTC.

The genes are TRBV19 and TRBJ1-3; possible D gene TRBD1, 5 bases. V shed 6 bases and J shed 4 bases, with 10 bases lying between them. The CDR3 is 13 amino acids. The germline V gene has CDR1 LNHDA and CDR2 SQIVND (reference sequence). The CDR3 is CASRRQTGNTIYF. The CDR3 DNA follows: TGTGCCAGTAGGAGACAGACCGGAAACACCATATATTTT. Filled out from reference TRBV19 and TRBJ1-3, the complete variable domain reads DGGITQSPKYLFRKEGQNVTLSCEQNLNHDAMYWYRQDPGQGLRLIYYSQIVNDFQKGDIAEGYSVSREKKESFPLTVTSAQKNPTAFYLCASRRQTGNTIYFGEGSWLTVV.

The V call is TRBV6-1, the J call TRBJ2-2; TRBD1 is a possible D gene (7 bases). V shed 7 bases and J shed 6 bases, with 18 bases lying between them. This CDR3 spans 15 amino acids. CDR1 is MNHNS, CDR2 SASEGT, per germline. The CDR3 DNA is TGTGCCAGCAAAAATGAGGGGGCGGGATCCGGGGAGCTGTTTTTT. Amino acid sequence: CASKNEGAGSGELFF.

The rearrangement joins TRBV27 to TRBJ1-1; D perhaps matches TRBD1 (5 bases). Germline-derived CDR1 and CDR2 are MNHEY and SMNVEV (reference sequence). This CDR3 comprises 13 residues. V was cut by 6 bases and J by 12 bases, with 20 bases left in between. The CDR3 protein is CASSQTGPGLTFF. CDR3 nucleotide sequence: TGTGCCAGCAGCCAAACGGGGCCAGGGTTGACTTTCTTT.

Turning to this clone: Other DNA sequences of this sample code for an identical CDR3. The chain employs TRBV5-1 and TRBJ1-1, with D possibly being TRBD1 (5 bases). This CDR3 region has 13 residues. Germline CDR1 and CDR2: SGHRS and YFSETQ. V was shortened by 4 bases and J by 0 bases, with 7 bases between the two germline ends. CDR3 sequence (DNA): TGCGCCAGCAGCGGACACTTGAACACTGAAGCTTTCTTT. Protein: CASSGHLNTEAFF.

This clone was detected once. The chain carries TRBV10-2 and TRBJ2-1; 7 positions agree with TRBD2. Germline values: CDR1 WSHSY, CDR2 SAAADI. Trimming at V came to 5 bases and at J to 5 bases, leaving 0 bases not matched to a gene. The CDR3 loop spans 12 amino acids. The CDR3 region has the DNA TGCGCCAGCAGTAGCGGGGACAATGAGCAGTTCTTC. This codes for CASSSGDNEQFF.

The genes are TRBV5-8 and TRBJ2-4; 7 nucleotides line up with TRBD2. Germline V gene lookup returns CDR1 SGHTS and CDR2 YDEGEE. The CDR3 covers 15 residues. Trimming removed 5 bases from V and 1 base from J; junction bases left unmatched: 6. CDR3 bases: TGTGCCAGCAGTTGGGGGGGATGGGCCAAAAACATTCAGTACTTC. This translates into CASSWGGWAKNIQYF.

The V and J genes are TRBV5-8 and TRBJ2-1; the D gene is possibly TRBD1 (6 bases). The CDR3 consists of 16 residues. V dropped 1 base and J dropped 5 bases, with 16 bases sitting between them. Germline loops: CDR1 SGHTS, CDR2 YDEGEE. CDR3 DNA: TGTGCCAGCAGCTTGATTCTTGGACAGCCTAACAATGAGCAGTTCTTC. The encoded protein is CASSLILGQPNNEQFF.

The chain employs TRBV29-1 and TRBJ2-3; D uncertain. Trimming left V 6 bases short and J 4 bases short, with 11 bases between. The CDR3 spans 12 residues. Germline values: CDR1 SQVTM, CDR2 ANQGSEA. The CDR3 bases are TGCAGCGTCCAACCGAGGTCAGATACGCAGTATTTT. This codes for CSVQPRSDTQYF.

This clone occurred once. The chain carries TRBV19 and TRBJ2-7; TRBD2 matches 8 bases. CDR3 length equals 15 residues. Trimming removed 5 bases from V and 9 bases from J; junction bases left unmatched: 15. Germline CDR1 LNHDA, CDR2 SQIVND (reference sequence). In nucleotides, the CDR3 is TGTGCCAGTAGTCTAATGGGACTAGAGTTTACCGCGCAGTACTTC. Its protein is CASSLMGLEFTAQYF.

The CDR3 DNA reads TGTGCCAGCAGCCGGGGGAGAAACTATGGCTACACCTTC. Translating it yields CASSRGRNYGYTF. The V and J genes are TRBV5-6 and TRBJ1-2; possibly TRBD1 for D (5 bases). V lost 4 bases and J lost 2, with 9 bases in between. This CDR3 is built from 13 residues. Germline assignment: CDR1 SGHDT and CDR2 YYEEEE. The entire variable domain, with the rest obtained from reference TRBV5-6 and TRBJ1-2, is as follows: DAGVTQSPTHLIKTRGQQVTLRCSPKSGHDTVSWYQQALGQGPQFIFQYYEEEERQRGNFPDRFSGHQFPNYSSELNVNALLLGDSALYLCASSRGRNYGYTFGSGTRLTVV.

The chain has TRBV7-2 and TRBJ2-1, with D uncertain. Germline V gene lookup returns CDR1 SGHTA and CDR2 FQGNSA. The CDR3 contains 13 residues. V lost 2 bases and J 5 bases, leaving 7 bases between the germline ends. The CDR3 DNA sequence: TGTGCCAGCAGCTTAATAAGGAACAATGAGCAGTTCTTC. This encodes CASSLIRNNEQFF.

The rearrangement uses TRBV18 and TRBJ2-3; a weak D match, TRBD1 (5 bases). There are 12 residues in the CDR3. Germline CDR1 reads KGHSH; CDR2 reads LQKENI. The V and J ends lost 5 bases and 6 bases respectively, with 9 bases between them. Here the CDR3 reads CASSEGVDTQYF. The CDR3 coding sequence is TGTGCCAGCTCAGAAGGGGTCGATACGCAGTATTTT.

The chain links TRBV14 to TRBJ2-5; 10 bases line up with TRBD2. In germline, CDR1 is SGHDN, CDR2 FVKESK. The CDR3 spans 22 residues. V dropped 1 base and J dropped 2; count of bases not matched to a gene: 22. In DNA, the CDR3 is TGTGCCAGCAGCCAAGTACCATTCTTTTGGGCTAGCGGGGGAGAAGAGCAAGAGACCCAGTACTTC. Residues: CASSQVPFFWASGGEEQETQYF.

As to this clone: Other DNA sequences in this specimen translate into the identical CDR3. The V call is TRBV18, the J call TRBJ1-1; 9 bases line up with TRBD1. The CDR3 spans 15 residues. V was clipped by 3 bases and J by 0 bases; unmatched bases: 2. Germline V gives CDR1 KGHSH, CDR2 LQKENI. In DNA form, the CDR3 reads TGTGCCAGCTCACCCGGGACAGGGATGAACACTGAAGCTTTCTTT. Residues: CASSPGTGMNTEAFF.